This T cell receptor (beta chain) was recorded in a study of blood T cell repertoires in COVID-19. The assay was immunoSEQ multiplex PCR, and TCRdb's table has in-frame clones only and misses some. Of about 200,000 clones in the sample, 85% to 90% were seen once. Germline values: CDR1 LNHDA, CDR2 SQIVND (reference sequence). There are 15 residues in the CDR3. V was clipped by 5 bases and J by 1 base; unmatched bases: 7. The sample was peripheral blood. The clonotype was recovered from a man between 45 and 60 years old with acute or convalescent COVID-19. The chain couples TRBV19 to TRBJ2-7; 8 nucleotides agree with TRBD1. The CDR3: CASSFAYRGSYEQYF. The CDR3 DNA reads TGTGCCAGTAGTTTCGCTTACAGGGGGTCCTACGAGCAGTACTTC.